Listed here are 7 T cell receptor beta chains from one sample, sequenced in a study of T cell repertoires in cytomegalovirus infection. TCRdb redid the calling of the reads with MiXCR, one entry per CDR3 protein. Of fewer than 550,000 distinct CDR3 sequences listed, approximately 33% are singletons. The sample comprised PBMCs. Receptors were obtained from a human donor in good health (CMV status not recorded). Some clones in this sample may be carry-over from other donors' samples.

This clonotype has just one count. This sequence joins TRBV19 and TRBJ1-5; TRBD1 is a possible D gene (5 bases). The CDR3 has 13 amino acids. V dropped 6 bases and J dropped 6 bases, with 12 bases sitting between them. The germline CDR1 and CDR2 sequences are LNHDA and SQIVND (reference sequence). The CDR3 DNA reads as TGTGCCAGTAGGGGCAGGGCGGGTCAGCCCCAGCATTTT. It codes for CASRGRAGQPQHF.

This clonotype was counted a single time. This chain connects TRBV4-3 to TRBJ2-4; D perhaps matches TRBD2 (6 bases). Germline V gene lookup returns CDR1 LGHNA and CDR2 YSLEER. This CDR3 is 19 amino acids long. Trimming pared 0 bases from V and 0 bases from J, leaving 18 bases between. CDR3 loop: CASSQDWSSGPLAKNIQYF. DNA for the CDR3: TGCGCCAGCAGCCAAGACTGGAGTAGCGGACCTCTAGCCAAAAACATTCAGTACTTC.

This sequence joins TRBV6-4 and TRBJ2-1; tentatively, D is TRBD2 (5 bases). Trimming pared 11 bases from V and 9 bases from J, leaving 20 bases between. Germline loops: CDR1 MRHNA, CDR2 SNTAGT. The CDR3 extends over 13 amino acids. This CDR3 is CARTSHSEGEQFF. For the CDR3, the DNA is TGTGCCCGTACGAGTCACTCTGAGGGTGAGCAGTTCTTC.

This clonotype was counted only a few times. The chain employs TRBV6-5 and TRBJ2-1; the match to TRBD2 covers 10 bases. Germline trimming cut 5 bases from V and 5 bases from J; bases unmatched to any gene: 9. Germline V CDR1 and CDR2: MNHEY, SVGAGI. There are 16 residues in the CDR3. The CDR3 here is CASSTPSLAGDNEQFF. CDR3 DNA: TGTGCCAGCAGTACCCCCTCGCTAGCGGGGGACAATGAGCAGTTCTTC.

The table lists this clonotype with many counts. V usage is TRBV5-6 and J usage is TRBJ2-3, with 9 bases identical to TRBD1. Germline assignment: CDR1 SGHDT and CDR2 YYEEEE. CDR3 length: 14 residues. With V trimmed by 6 bases and J by 4 bases, 6 bases remained unmatched. The CDR3 is CASNAQGAADTQYF. The DNA for the CDR3 is TGTGCCAGCAACGCACAGGGGGCCGCAGATACGCAGTATTTT.

The chain links TRBV5-6 to TRBJ2-7, with D possibly TRBD1 on 5 matching bases. The CDR3 has 15 amino acids. The V gene's germline CDR1 is SGHDT and CDR2 YYEEEE. The V end was cut by 0 bases, the J end by 2 bases, with 12 bases between. The CDR3: CASSLAQGWAYEQYF. The CDR3 DNA follows: TGTGCCAGCAGCTTGGCCCAGGGCTGGGCCTACGAGCAGTACTTC. Full variable domain (outside the CDR3, taken from reference TRBV5-6 and TRBJ2-7): DAGVTQSPTHLIKTRGQQVTLRCSPKSGHDTVSWYQQALGQGPQFIFQYYEEEERQRGNFPDRFSGHQFPNYSSELNVNALLLGDSALYLCASSLAQGWAYEQYFGPGTRLTVT.

This clonotype was observed at least ten times. The chain carries TRBV11-2 and TRBJ1-4; tentatively, D is TRBD1 (5 bases). This CDR3 comprises 14 residues. V lost 5 bases to trimming and J lost 7 bases, with 14 bases between them. The germline gives CDR1 SGHAT, CDR2 FQNNGV. CDR3 sequence reads: CASSLRDWGEKLFF. DNA for the CDR3: TGTGCCAGCAGCCTCCGGGACTGGGGTGAAAAACTGTTTTTT.